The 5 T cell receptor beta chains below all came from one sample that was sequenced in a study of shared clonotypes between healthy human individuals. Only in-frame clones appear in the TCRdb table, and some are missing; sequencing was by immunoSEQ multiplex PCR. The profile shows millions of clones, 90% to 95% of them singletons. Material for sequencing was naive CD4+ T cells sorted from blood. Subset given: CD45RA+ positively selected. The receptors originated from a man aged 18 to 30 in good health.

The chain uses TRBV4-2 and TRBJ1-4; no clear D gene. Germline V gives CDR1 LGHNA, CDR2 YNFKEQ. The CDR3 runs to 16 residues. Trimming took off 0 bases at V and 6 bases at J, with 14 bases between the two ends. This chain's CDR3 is CASSQEGGGVDEKLFF. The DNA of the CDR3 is TGTGCCAGCAGCCAAGAAGGAGGTGGGGTTGATGAAAAACTGTTTTTT.

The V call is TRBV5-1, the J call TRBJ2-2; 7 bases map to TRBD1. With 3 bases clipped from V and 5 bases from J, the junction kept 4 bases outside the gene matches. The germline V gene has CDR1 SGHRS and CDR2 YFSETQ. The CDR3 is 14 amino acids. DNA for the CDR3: TGCGCCAGCAGCTCAACAGGGGAAACCGGGGAGCTGTTTTTT. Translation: CASSSTGETGELFF.

CDR3 region: CAWSVSAGTEAFF. The CDR3 nucleotides are TGTGCCTGGAGTGTGTCCGCAGGCACTGAAGCTTTCTTT. The chain links TRBV30 to TRBJ1-1; no definite D call. The ends were cut back, 0 bases at V and 4 bases at J, with 9 bases in the middle. Germline loops: CDR1 GTSNPN, CDR2 SVGIG (reference sequence). The CDR3 covers 13 residues.

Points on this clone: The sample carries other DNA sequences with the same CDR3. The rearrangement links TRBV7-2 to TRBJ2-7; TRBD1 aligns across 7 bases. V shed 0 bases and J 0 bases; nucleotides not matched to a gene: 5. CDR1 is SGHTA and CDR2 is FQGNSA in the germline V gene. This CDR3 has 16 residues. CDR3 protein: CASSLALAGGSYEQYF. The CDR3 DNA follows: TGTGCCAGCAGCTTAGCGCTGGCAGGGGGCTCCTACGAGCAGTACTTC.

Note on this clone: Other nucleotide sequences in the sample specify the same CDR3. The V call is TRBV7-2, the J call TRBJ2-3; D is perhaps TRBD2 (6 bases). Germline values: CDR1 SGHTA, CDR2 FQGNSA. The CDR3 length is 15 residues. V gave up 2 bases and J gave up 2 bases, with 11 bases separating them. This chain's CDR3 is CASSLRREPTDTQYF. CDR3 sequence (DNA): TGTGCCAGCAGCTTACGACGGGAGCCCACAGATACGCAGTATTTT.